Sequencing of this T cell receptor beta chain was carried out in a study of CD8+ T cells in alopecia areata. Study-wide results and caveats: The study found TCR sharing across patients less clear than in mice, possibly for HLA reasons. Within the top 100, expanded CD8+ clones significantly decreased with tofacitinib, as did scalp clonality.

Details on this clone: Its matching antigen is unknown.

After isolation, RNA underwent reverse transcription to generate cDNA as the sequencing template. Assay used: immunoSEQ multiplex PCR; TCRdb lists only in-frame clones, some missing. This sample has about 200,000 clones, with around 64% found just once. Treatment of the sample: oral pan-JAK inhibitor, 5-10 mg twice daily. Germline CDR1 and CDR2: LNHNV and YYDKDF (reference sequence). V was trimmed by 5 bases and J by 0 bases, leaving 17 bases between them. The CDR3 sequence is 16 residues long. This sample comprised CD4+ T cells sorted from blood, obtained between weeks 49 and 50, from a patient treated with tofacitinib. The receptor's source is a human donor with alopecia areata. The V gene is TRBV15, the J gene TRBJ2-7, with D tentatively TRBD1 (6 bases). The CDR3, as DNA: TGTGCCACCAGCGCGTTAAGGGGGTTGCTCTCCTACGAGCAGTACTTC. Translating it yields CATSALRGLLSYEQYF. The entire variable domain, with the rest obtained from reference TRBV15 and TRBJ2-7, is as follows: DAMVIQNPRYQVTQFGKPVTLSCSQTLNHNVMYWYQQKSSQAPKLLFHYYDKDFNNEADTPDNFQSRRPNTSFCFLDIRSPGLGDTAMYLCATSALRGLLSYEQYFGPGTRLTVT.